These 28 T cell receptor beta chains were sequenced from one sample in a study of shared clonotypes between healthy human individuals. Clones were read by immunoSEQ multiplex PCR, and TCRdb kept only the in-frame ones, dropping some. The sample contains under 2.5 million clones, around 93% of which appear only once. Sequencing was performed on naive CD4+ T cells from PBMCs. Subset specified: CD45RA+ positively selected. The origin of the receptors is a man younger than 30 in good health. Some clones in this sample may be carry-over from other donors' samples.

This clone was detected once. V usage is TRBV16 and J usage is TRBJ1-5; 8 bases are a match to TRBD1. Germline trimming cut 4 bases from V and 4 bases from J; bases unmatched to any gene: 3. This CDR3 spans 14 amino acids. Germline V gene lookup returns CDR1 KGHSY and CDR2 FQNENV. CDR3 sequence: CASSPRTGNQPQHF. The CDR3 coding sequence is TGTGCCAGCAGCCCCCGGACAGGGAATCAGCCCCAGCATTTT.

The chain combines TRBV7-9 with TRBJ2-7; 8 nucleotides align to TRBD1. Looked up from germline, CDR1 is SEHNR and CDR2 is FQNEAQ (reference sequence). The CDR3 contains 15 residues. Trimming removed 5 bases from V and 1 base from J; junction bases left unmatched: 7. The CDR3 loop reads CASSVGQGTSYEQYF. The CDR3 nucleotides read TGTGCCAGCAGCGTAGGACAGGGAACTTCCTACGAGCAGTACTTC.

The J gene is TRBJ1-3, the V gene TRBV5-1; D remains ambiguous. Germline-derived CDR1 and CDR2 are SGHRS and YFSETQ. V was pared by 0 bases and J by 0 bases, with 10 bases between. This CDR3 is built from 16 residues. CDR3 residues: CASSLEARNSGNTIYF. The CDR3 DNA follows: TGCGCCAGCAGCTTGGAGGCCCGAAACTCTGGAAACACCATATATTTT.

This rearrangement joins TRBV28 to TRBJ2-5; D gene ambiguous. Trimming pared 6 bases from V and 5 bases from J, leaving 10 bases between. The CDR3 has 12 amino acids. Germline V gives CDR1 MDHEN, CDR2 SYDVKM. CDR3 DNA sequence: TGTGCCAGCAGCCTGGCTGACGAGACCCAGTACTTC. The encoded protein is CASSLADETQYF.

J is TRBJ2-3 and V is TRBV29-1; D is tentatively TRBD1 or TRBD2 (5 bases each). Germline CDR1 reads SQVTM; CDR2 reads ANQGSEA. CDR3 length: 10 residues. V lost 4 bases and J 14 bases, leaving 13 bases between the germline ends. CDR3 residues: CSVGGNRRYF. The DNA of the CDR3 is TGCAGCGTTGGGGGGAACCGTAGGTATTTT.

J is TRBJ1-1 and V is TRBV6-5; no definite D call. The CDR3 runs to 14 residues. Trimming took off 6 bases at V and 6 bases at J, with 17 bases between the two ends. Germline V CDR1 and CDR2: MNHEY, SVGAGI. The CDR3 region is CASRQGLWAAEAFF. The DNA of the CDR3 is TGTGCCAGCAGGCAAGGGTTATGGGCCGCTGAAGCTTTCTTT.

The J gene is TRBJ2-7, the V gene TRBV7-9, with TRBD1 as a possible D gene (6 bases). From germline, CDR1 is SEHNR and CDR2 FQNEAQ (reference sequence). The CDR3 covers 14 residues. The ends were cut back, 0 bases at V and 9 bases at J, with 15 bases in the middle. The DNA for the CDR3 is TGTGCCAGCAGCTTAGCCCGAGGGTGGGGGCCGCAGTACTTC. Protein sequence: CASSLARGWGPQYF. Together with reference TRBV7-9 and TRBJ2-7, the CDR3 gives the full variable domain: DTGVSQNPRHKITKRGQNVTFRCDPISEHNRLYWYRQTLGQGPEFLTYFQNEAQLEKSRLLSDRFSAERPKGSFSTLEIQRTEQGDSAMYLCASSLARGWGPQYFGPGTRLTVT.

This rearrangement joins TRBV6-6 to TRBJ1-4; D is possibly TRBD1 (5 bases). V lost 4 bases to trimming and J lost 13 bases, with 10 bases between them. This CDR3 is built from 11 residues. Germline loops: CDR1 MNHNY, CDR2 SVGAGI (reference sequence). DNA for the CDR3: TGTGCCAGCAGTTTGACAGCGGGACTGTTTTTT. Translated: CASSLTAGLFF.

The V gene is TRBV4-1, the J gene TRBJ2-5; D may match TRBD1 or TRBD2 (5 bases each). This CDR3 contains 14 residues. Germline V CDR1 and CDR2: MGHRA, YSYEKL. Trimming removed 4 bases at V and 2 bases at J, with 11 bases between. The CDR3 loop is CASSPGRQQETQYF. DNA of the CDR3: TGCGCCAGCAGCCCGGGACGGCAACAAGAGACCCAGTACTTC.

V and J are TRBV6-1 and TRBJ2-5; possibly TRBD1 for D (6 bases). Germline-derived CDR1 and CDR2 are MNHNS and SASEGT. The CDR3 loop spans 14 amino acids. V dropped 3 bases and J dropped 5 bases, with 13 bases sitting between them. CDR3 protein: CASSEFGGTETQYF. The DNA for the CDR3 is TGTGCCAGCAGTGAGTTTGGGGGCACGGAGACCCAGTACTTC.

This clone was recorded only once. The chain carries TRBV4-1 and TRBJ1-2; no reliable D call. Germline V lookup: CDR1 MGHRA, CDR2 YSYEKL. The CDR3 is made up of 14 amino acids. The ends were cut back, 4 bases at V and 1 base at J, with 10 bases in the middle. The CDR3 reads CASSPIPHNYGYTF. In DNA, the CDR3 is TGCGCCAGCAGCCCCATCCCCCATAACTATGGCTACACCTTC.

V gene TRBV18 combines with J gene TRBJ2-1, with 7 nucleotides matching TRBD1. The CDR3 covers 16 residues. Germline-derived CDR1 and CDR2 are KGHSH and LQKENI. V was pared by 1 base and J by 5 bases, with 8 bases of the junction left unmatched. CDR3 in amino acids: CASSPLLGQGDNEQFF. CDR3 DNA: TGTGCCAGCTCACCACTATTAGGCCAGGGGGACAATGAGCAGTTCTTC.

This chain connects TRBV5-1 to TRBJ2-5; D is ambiguous. The CDR3 consists of 14 residues. Trimming removed 3 bases from V and 5 bases from J, with 14 bases in between. Germline CDR1 SGHRS, CDR2 YFSETQ. The CDR3 nucleotides are TGCGCCAGCAGCTCGCTTGGGGTTGGCGAGACCCAGTACTTC. It specifies CASSSLGVGETQYF.

V is TRBV7-2 and J is TRBJ2-3, with 8 bases fitting TRBD2. The CDR3 is made up of 15 amino acids. Germline CDR1 reads SGHTA; CDR2 reads FQGNSA. With V trimmed by 1 base and J by 2 bases, 2 bases remained unmatched. CDR3 loop: CASSLVAGFTDTQYF. CDR3 in DNA: TGTGCCAGCAGCTTAGTAGCGGGGTTCACAGATACGCAGTATTTT.

This clone was seen just once. The chain has TRBV27 and TRBJ1-1; 7 bases align to TRBD1. The CDR3 totals 15 residues. Losses at the gene ends were 5 bases for V and 4 bases for J; bases not matched to a gene: 10. Germline assignment: CDR1 MNHEY and CDR2 SMNVEV (reference sequence). In DNA, the CDR3 is TGTGCCAGCAGTATCCGGCAGGGGGTAATCACTGAAGCTTTCTTT. It yields the protein CASSIRQGVITEAFF.

This clone has only one observation. This chain uses TRBV21-1 with TRBJ1-1; the table gives TRBD1 as D, unverified against the DNA. TRBV21-1 is labeled a pseudogene. CDR3 length: 11 amino acids. DNA for the CDR3: TGTGCCAGCTGGGCAGGGGCTGAAGCTTTCTTT. Translated: CASWAGAEAFF.

This clone was seen a handful of times. V gene TRBV7-2 combines with J gene TRBJ1-5; D is uncertain. CDR3 length: 14 amino acids. The germline V and J ends were trimmed by 1 base and 5 bases, with 9 bases remaining between them. Germline V gene sequence: CDR1 SGHTA, CDR2 FQGNSA. The CDR3 DNA follows: TGTGCCAGCAGCTTAGTCACGAGGGATCAGCCCCAGCATTTT. Protein: CASSLVTRDQPQHF.

V and J are TRBV6-5 and TRBJ2-5, with TRBD2 as a possible D gene (6 bases). Germline V gene lookup returns CDR1 MNHEY and CDR2 SVGAGI. Between the trimmed V and J ends, which lost 6 bases and 2 bases, there was a span of 10 bases. The CDR3 sequence is 13 residues long. The CDR3 DNA follows: TGTGCCAGCAGCCAGGGAGGACAAGAGACCCAGTACTTC. This translates into CASSQGGQETQYF.

The chain uses TRBV11-1 and TRBJ2-5, with a tentative D call TRBD2 (6 bases). From germline, CDR1 is SGHAT and CDR2 FQDESV (reference sequence). This CDR3 is built from 13 residues. CDR3 nucleotides: TGTGACCGCGGGGTCCTACGACAAGAGACCCAGTACTTC. Amino acid sequence: CDRGVLRQETQYF.

This clone was picked up a small number of times. The chain has TRBV15 and TRBJ1-1, with TRBD1 matching over 10 bases. Germline trimming cut 4 bases from V and 7 bases from J; bases unmatched to any gene: 9. Germline V gene data show CDR1 as LNHNV and CDR2 as YYDKDF (reference sequence). This CDR3 has 15 residues. The DNA of the CDR3 is TGTGCCACCAGCACCCGGGACAGGGGATTCGGTGAAGCTTTCTTT. Its translation: CATSTRDRGFGEAFF.

The chain has TRBV4-1 and TRBJ1-4, with D unclear. With 1 base removed from V and 5 bases from J, the gap between germline ends came to 8 bases. The CDR3 spans 14 residues. Germline V CDR1 and CDR2: MGHRA, YSYEKL. The CDR3 bases are TGCGCCAGCAGCCAAGCCACAGCAAATGAAAAACTGTTTTTT. This sequence encodes CASSQATANEKLFF.

Details on this clone: The sample holds other DNA sequences that translate to the same CDR3. J is TRBJ2-7 and V is TRBV5-1; 8 nucleotides match TRBD2. The CDR3 is 14 amino acids. From germline, CDR1 is SGHRS and CDR2 YFSETQ. V lost 1 base to trimming and J lost 3 bases; unmatched junction nucleotides: 3. The CDR3 nucleotides are TGCGCCAGCAGCTTGACCGGGACTAGCTACGAGCAGTACTTC. Protein sequence: CASSLTGTSYEQYF.

The chain combines TRBV7-9 with TRBJ2-7; D remains unclear. Germline-derived CDR1 and CDR2 are SEHNR and FQNEAQ (reference sequence). CDR3 length equals 15 residues. V was cut by 1 base and J by 0 bases, with 10 bases left in between. As DNA, the CDR3 is TGTGCCAGCAGCTTAGTTCCCGGCACCTCCTACGAGCAGTACTTC. Translating it yields CASSLVPGTSYEQYF.

V gene TRBV11-2 combines with J gene TRBJ1-4; weak D call: TRBD1 (6 bases). The CDR3 has 13 residues. The germline V and J ends were trimmed by 7 bases and 4 bases, with 10 bases remaining between them. Germline V CDR1 and CDR2: SGHAT, FQNNGV. The CDR3 here is CASKQGLNEKLFF. The CDR3, as DNA: TGTGCCAGCAAACAGGGCCTTAATGAAAAACTGTTTTTT. Complete variable domain (other parts from reference TRBV11-2 and TRBJ1-4): EAGVAQSPRYKIIEKRQSVAFWCNPISGHATLYWYQQILGQGPKLLIQFQNNGVVDDSQLPKDRFSAERLKGVDSTLKIQPAKLEDSAVYLCASKQGLNEKLFFGSGTQLSVL.

The chain employs TRBV5-1 and TRBJ1-1; possibly TRBD1 for D (6 bases). Trimming pared 4 bases from V and 8 bases from J, leaving 18 bases between. Germline-derived CDR1 and CDR2 are SGHRS and YFSETQ. The CDR3 spans 14 residues. CDR3 protein: CASSQPGARREAFF. The DNA of the CDR3 is TGCGCCAGCAGCCAGCCGGGGGCGCGGAGGGAAGCTTTCTTT.

The rearrangement uses TRBV5-4 and TRBJ2-1; perhaps TRBD2 as D (5 bases). Trimming left V 10 bases short and J 2 bases short, with 16 bases between. This CDR3 contains 14 residues. The germline CDR1 and CDR2 sequences are SGHNT and YYREEE (reference sequence). CDR3 in amino acids: CAGTWASTYNEQFF. The CDR3 coding sequence is TGTGCCGGCACGTGGGCTAGCACCTACAATGAGCAGTTCTTC.

The rearrangement joins TRBV4-3 to TRBJ1-1, with D possibly TRBD1 on 6 matching bases. Germline V CDR1 and CDR2: LGHNA, YSLEER. The CDR3 has 14 amino acids. Trimming took 6 bases from V and 0 from J, leaving 11 bases between them. CDR3 sequence reads: CASRLGHLNTEAFF. The CDR3 DNA follows: TGCGCCAGCAGGCTGGGACATTTGAACACTGAAGCTTTCTTT.

The chain links TRBV30 to TRBJ1-6, with a weak D call TRBD1 (5 bases). Germline CDR1 reads GTSNPN; CDR2 reads SVGIG (reference sequence). This CDR3 region has 15 residues. V lost 0 bases to trimming and J lost 7 bases, with 13 bases between them. As DNA, the CDR3 is TGTGCCTGGAGTGTACAGGCAGGGAAAAATTCACCCCTCCACTTT. As protein: CAWSVQAGKNSPLHF.